The 30 T cell receptor beta chains reported below all come from one sample, sequenced in a study of tumor-infiltrating lymphocytes in primary liver carcinoma. A primer matching the constant region was used to make TCR beta cDNA from approximately 500 ng of total RNA. Slightly modified ARM-PCR, run as three nested multiplex PCR rounds, produced the TCR beta libraries. The first two PCR rounds, around 11 cycles each, used TRBV1-TRBV30 forward primers and a C-beta reverse primer. TCRdb passed the multiplex PCR reads through MiXCR, listing each CDR3 protein once. The data contain 80,000 or so distinct CDR3 sequences, about two thirds of them singletons. Unsorted bulk tissue of about 18-32 mg yielded co-extracted RNA and DNA. Specimen: liver tumor tissue from sampling region 4. Subset denoted: tumor region T4, right-lateral pole. These receptors originate from a woman aged 60-75 years with primary liver carcinoma and hepatitis B virus infection.

The chain links TRBV6-5 to TRBJ2-1; D remains unclear. Trimming cost V 4 bases and J 8 bases, with 12 bases left between them. CDR3 size: 13 residues. In germline, CDR1 is MNHEY, CDR2 SVGAGI. CDR3 amino acids: CASSFSSDDEQFF. CDR3 bases: TGTGCCAGCAGTTTCTCGTCAGACGATGAGCAGTTCTTC.

This chain connects TRBV7-6 to TRBJ2-5; 11 bases map to TRBD2. CDR1 SGHVS and CDR2 FNYEAQ come from the germline V gene. After removal of 5 bases from V and 11 bases from J, the junction contained 16 bases not matched to a gene. The CDR3 loop spans 16 amino acids. CDR3 in DNA: TGTGCCAGCAGCCGTGCTGGGACTAGCGGTGACAATGAGCAGTACTTC. It yields the protein CASSRAGTSGDNEQYF.

As regards this clonotype: The junction departs from the called germline gene at one end, perhaps through a read error. This chain uses TRBV6-2 or TRBV6-3 with TRBJ2-1; 7 nucleotides line up with TRBD2. Germline values: CDR1 MNHEY, CDR2 SVGEGT. This CDR3 is 15 amino acids long. This CDR3 reads CASRNSGTVHNGQFF. The CDR3 DNA reads as TGTGCCAGCAGAAACAGCGGGACGGTCCACAATGGGCAGTTCTTC.

As regards this clonotype: A read error may produce the germline difference seen at one junction end. V is TRBV28 and J is TRBJ2-1, with 8 bases lining up with TRBD1. The V gene's germline CDR1 is MDHEN and CDR2 SYDVKM. The CDR3 contains 17 residues. CDR3 region: CAGSAPGGARIYNEQFF. CDR3 coding DNA: TGTGCCGGCAGTGCACCAGGGGGCGCTCGTATCTACAATGAGCAGTTTTTC.

Regarding this clonotype: A much larger clone differs from this one at a single base, so this may be a read error. V and J are TRBV5-1 and TRBJ2-5; 7 bases are a match to TRBD2. The germline CDR1 and CDR2 sequences are SGHRS and YFSETQ. With 1 base clipped from V and 5 bases from J, the junction kept 2 bases outside the gene matches. The CDR3 spans 13 residues. As DNA, the CDR3 is TGCGCCAGCAGCTTGCGGGGGGACGAGACCCAGTACTTC. Its translation is CASSLRGDETQYF.

Concerning this clonotype itself: Given the absence of the conserved phenylalanine or tryptophan at the CDR3 end, a read error is likely. This sequence joins TRBV6-1 and TRBJ2-3, with TRBD1 matching over 8 bases. The CDR3 is 15 residues long. From germline, CDR1 is MNHNS and CDR2 SASEGT. DNA of the CDR3: TGTGGCAGCAGTGTAGCGACAGGGGGCACAGATACGCAGTATGTT. Translating gives CGSSVATGGTDTQYV.

Worth noting for this clonotype: One end of the junction fails to match germline, which may point to a read error. The CDR3 region has the DNA TGTGCCAGCAGTACTGAAATTGCGGGCGCGGATACGCAGTTTTTT. Its protein product is CASSTEIAGADTQFF. The rearrangement joins TRBV6-1 to TRBJ2-3, with a possible D match to TRBD2 (5 bases). The CDR3 is 15 residues long. The germline V gene has CDR1 MNHNS and CDR2 SASEGT.

Remarks on this clonotype: This could be a read error, since a much larger clone is one nucleotide away. The rearrangement joins TRBV2 to TRBJ1-5; D remains ambiguous. The V and J ends lost 2 bases and 6 bases respectively, with 14 bases between them. In germline, CDR1 is SNHLY, CDR2 FYNNEI. The CDR3 consists of 15 residues. The chain's CDR3 is CASSERVDSGQPQHF. CDR3 bases: TGTGCCAGCAGTGAACGGGTGGACTCGGGTCAGCCCCAGCATTTT.

A word on this clonotype: The germline gene is not matched at one end of the junction; a read error may be the cause. The chain combines TRBV29-1 with TRBJ1-6, with unresolved D. The CDR3 sequence is 15 residues long. The germline V gene encodes CDR1 SQVTM and CDR2 ANQGSEA. CDR3 sequence: CSVGWSEKYNSSLHF. CDR3 bases: TGCAGCGTTGGTTGGAGCGAGAAGTATAATTCATCCCTCCACTTT.

This clonotype was picked up many times. V and J are TRBV4-1 and TRBJ2-7; TRBD2 is a possible D gene (5 bases). Germline-derived CDR1 and CDR2 are MGHRA and YSYEKL. The length of the CDR3 is 13 residues. Trimming left V 5 bases short and J 0 bases short, with 8 bases between. CDR3 coding DNA: TGCGCCAGCAGCAACCGGGACTCCTACGAGCAGTACTTC. This encodes CASSNRDSYEQYF.

This clonotype occurred a few times. The chain employs TRBV5-1 and TRBJ2-3; no clear D. The CDR3 loop spans 13 amino acids. From germline, CDR1 is SGHRS and CDR2 YFSETQ. The V gene lost 2 bases and the J gene lost 2 bases, with 6 bases spanning the gap. CDR3 residues: CASSFDNTDTQYF. As DNA, the CDR3 is TGCGCCAGCAGCTTTGACAACACAGATACGCAGTATTTT.

This clonotype has just one count. V and J are TRBV6-1 and TRBJ2-1, with D possibly being TRBD2 (6 bases). The V end was cut by 6 bases, the J end by 9 bases, with 24 bases between. Germline-derived CDR1 and CDR2 are MNHNS and SASEGT. The CDR3 is 16 amino acids. The CDR3 loop reads CASRGQLVGGLGEQFF. CDR3 DNA: TGTGCCAGCAGAGGCCAACTAGTGGGAGGTTTAGGTGAGCAGTTCTTC.

A note on this clonotype: Mismatch with germline at one junction end may stem from a read error. The V and J genes are TRBV4-2 and TRBJ2-6; D not certain. The CDR3 has 16 amino acids. CDR1 is LGHNA and CDR2 is YNFKEQ in the germline V gene. CDR3 in amino acids: CASSQQRGSEANVLTF. DNA for the CDR3: TGTGCCAGCAGCCAGCAACGAGGCTCTGAGGCCAACGTCCTGACATTC.

This clonotype was detected only once. The chain is built from TRBV11-3 and TRBJ2-3, with 7 bases lining up with TRBD1. This CDR3 has 14 amino acids. Trimming at V came to 5 bases and at J to 14 bases, leaving 16 bases not matched to a gene. CDR1 is SGHNT, CDR2 YENEEA, per germline. The CDR3 nucleotides are TGTGCCAGCAGCCGTCGGACAGGCACAGATACGTGGTATTTT. Protein product: CASSRRTGTDTWYF.

In regard to this clonotype: One end of the junction is discordant with germline, which a read error may explain. The chain carries TRBV11-2 and TRBJ1-4; D possibly corresponds to TRBD1 (6 bases). Germline CDR1 SGHAT, CDR2 FQNNGV. This CDR3 spans 17 amino acids. CDR3 DNA sequence: TGTACCAGCAGCCTCACCCGACAGGCTGCAACTAATGAAAAGCTGTTTTTT. Amino acid sequence: CTSSLTRQAATNEKLFF.

This clonotype is a singleton in its sample. Germline and junction disagree at one end, which may indicate a read error. The J gene is TRBJ1-3, the V gene TRBV5-6; D is unclear. The CDR3 length is 16 residues. Looked up from germline, CDR1 is SGHDT and CDR2 is YYEEEE. Here the CDR3 reads CASILRQEEFGNIIYF. The DNA of the CDR3 is TGTGCCAGCATCTTGAGGCAGGAGGAATTCGGAAACATCATATATTTT.

A word on this clonotype: A junction end diverges from the germline sequence, so it may reflect a read error. The rearrangement joins TRBV11-3 to TRBJ2-1; D is unclear. Germline values: CDR1 SGHNT, CDR2 YENEEA. The CDR3 extends over 17 amino acids. DNA for the CDR3: TGTGCCAGTAGCTTAGATCCAAGATCCTCTGTCTACAATGAGCAGTTCTTT. Translating it yields CASSLDPRSSVYNEQFF.

On this clonotype itself: The junction departs from germline at one end; a sequencing error may be responsible. The chain has TRBV11-2 and TRBJ2-3; no reliable D call. Near its end, the DNA agrees better with TRBJ1-5, so the J call may be wrong. Germline lookup yields CDR1 SGHAT and CDR2 FQNNGV. The CDR3 is 15 amino acids. The CDR3 loop reads CVSSTRPSPTDTQHF. In DNA, the CDR3 is TGTGTCAGCAGCACTCGTCCTTCCCCCACGGATACGCAGCATTTT.

V and J are TRBV4-2 and TRBJ2-3; 7 nucleotides line up with TRBD1. CDR1 and CDR2 (germline): LGHNA, YNFKEQ. After removal of 0 bases from V and 1 base from J, the junction contained 4 bases not matched to a gene. The CDR3 has 16 amino acids. The CDR3: CASSQDLGQGTDTQYF. CDR3 nucleotides: TGTGCCAGCAGCCAAGATCTAGGACAGGGCACAGATACGCAGTATTTT.

Comments on this clonotype: Since the CDR3 does not end with the conserved phenylalanine or tryptophan, this likely comes from a read error. No DNA is shown, since the ends of the CDR3 on it are uncertain; the CDR3 is the one TCRdb lists. The V call is TRBV11-3, the J call TRBJ2-1. Germline V gene data show CDR1 as SGHNT and CDR2 as YENEEA. The CDR3 has 14 residues if both end residues are counted. The CDR3 spells CASCLDRVGNEQSI.

The chain links TRBV6-1 to TRBJ1-5; maybe TRBD1 (6 bases). V was cut by 4 bases and J by 9 bases, with 16 bases left in between. The CDR3 runs to 14 residues. CDR1 and CDR2 from the germline V gene are MNHNS and SASEGT. The CDR3 coding sequence is TGTGCCAGCAGTGGCACGGGGGGCGGTCGGCCCCAGCATTTT. Its protein is CASSGTGGGRPQHF.

Notes on this clonotype: Germline is not matched at one junction end, which may reflect a read error. The CDR3 DNA sequence: TGTGCTAGCAGTGTAGAATCCAGGGGCGATCTTCAAAATGAGCAGTTCTTC. This encodes CASSVESRGDLQNEQFF. J is TRBJ2-1 and V is TRBV6-1, with TRBD1 as a possible D gene (6 bases). CDR1 is MNHNS, CDR2 SASEGT, per germline. The CDR3 spans 17 residues.

The gene calls are TRBV11-2 and TRBJ2-7, with TRBD2 identical over 10 bases. The CDR3 length is 15 residues. Per the germline V gene, CDR1 is SGHAT and CDR2 is FQNNGV. V trimming: 5 bases; J trimming: 4 bases; junction bases outside the gene matches: 8. The CDR3, as DNA: TGTGCCAGCAGCCAAACTAGCGGGACTAATTACGAGCAGTACTTC. Translation gives CASSQTSGTNYEQYF.

Regarding this clonotype: Compared with germline, one end of the junction differs, possibly owing to a read error. This rearrangement joins TRBV5-1 to TRBJ2-7; 7 bases align to TRBD2. There are 13 residues in the CDR3. Germline loops: CDR1 SGHRS, CDR2 YFSETQ. The CDR3 region is CVSSQGLSYEQYF. The CDR3 DNA is TGCGTCAGCAGCCAGGGACTATCCTACGAGCAGTACTTC.

This clonotype was recorded many times. This rearrangement joins TRBV28 to TRBJ1-2; TRBD1 aligns across 9 bases. In germline, CDR1 is MDHEN, CDR2 SYDVKM. CDR3 length: 15 residues. Trimming removed 7 bases from V and 2 bases from J; junction bases left unmatched: 8. The CDR3 reads CASTEGGTGNYGYTF. Written as DNA, the CDR3 is TGTGCCAGCACCGAGGGTGGGACAGGGAACTATGGCTACACCTTC.

As concerns this clonotype: An end of the junction differs from the germline gene, which may be a read error. This chain links TRBV28 with TRBJ2-2; D is unclear. CDR1 MDHEN and CDR2 SYDVKM come from the germline V gene. The CDR3 is 14 residues long. The CDR3 DNA sequence: TGTGTCAGCACCCCCCACACGAACACGGGGGAGCTGTTTTTT. Its translation: CVSTPHTNTGELFF.

As to this clonotype: This may stem from a read error, because a much larger clone lies one nucleotide away. The rearrangement links TRBV6-5 to TRBJ2-7; D perhaps matches TRBD2 (6 bases). CDR1 MNHEY and CDR2 SVGAGI come from the germline V gene. CDR3 length: 14 amino acids. In DNA, the CDR3 is TGTGCCGGCAGGAGACTAGAAGGGTCCTACGAGCAGTACTTC. Its protein is CAGRRLEGSYEQYF.

The sample holds a few counts of this clonotype. The genes are TRBV10-1 and TRBJ2-2; D may be TRBD2 (6 bases). V lost 8 bases and J lost 0, with 10 bases in between. The V gene's germline CDR1 is WNHNN and CDR2 SYGVQD (reference sequence). This CDR3 has 14 amino acids. CDR3 coding DNA: TGCGCCAGCGGAAGCGGGCCGAACACCGGGGAGCTGTTTTTT. Encoded protein: CASGSGPNTGELFF.

Regarding this clonotype: Because the CDR3 is missing its conserved closing phenylalanine or tryptophan, this is likely a read error. The V gene is TRBV6-1, the J gene TRBJ2-5; 7 nucleotides agree with TRBD2. With 4 bases clipped from V and 9 bases from J, the junction kept 11 bases outside the gene matches. The CDR3 covers 14 residues. Germline V CDR1 and CDR2: MNHNS, SASEGT. The CDR3, as DNA: TGTGCCAGCAGTGGGTTTGCGGGAGAGGAGGCCCAGTACATC. Encoded protein: CASSGFAGEEAQYI.

In regard to this clonotype: The junction departs from the called germline gene at one end, perhaps through a read error. The J gene is TRBJ1-2, the V gene TRBV4-1; tentatively, D is TRBD1 (5 bases). Germline assignment: CDR1 MGHRA and CDR2 YSYEKL. The CDR3 has 13 amino acids. This chain's CDR3 is CASSQTANYGYNF. CDR3 coding DNA: TGCGCCAGCAGTCAGACAGCCAACTATGGCTACAACTTC.